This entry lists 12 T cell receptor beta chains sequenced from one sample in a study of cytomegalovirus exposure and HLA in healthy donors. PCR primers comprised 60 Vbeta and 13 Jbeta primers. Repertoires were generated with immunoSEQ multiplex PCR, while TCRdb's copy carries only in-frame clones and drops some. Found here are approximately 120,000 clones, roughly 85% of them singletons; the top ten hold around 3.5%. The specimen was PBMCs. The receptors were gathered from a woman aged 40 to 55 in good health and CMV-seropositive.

CDR3 sequence reads: CASSLWRGPNTGELFF. DNA for the CDR3: TGTGCCAGCAGCTTATGGCGGGGTCCTAACACCGGGGAGCTGTTTTTT. This sequence joins TRBV7-9 and TRBJ2-2, with D tentatively TRBD2 (6 bases). This CDR3 contains 16 residues. V was clipped by 2 bases and J by 2 bases, with 12 bases between them. Germline V gene lookup returns CDR1 SEHNR and CDR2 FQNEAQ (reference sequence).

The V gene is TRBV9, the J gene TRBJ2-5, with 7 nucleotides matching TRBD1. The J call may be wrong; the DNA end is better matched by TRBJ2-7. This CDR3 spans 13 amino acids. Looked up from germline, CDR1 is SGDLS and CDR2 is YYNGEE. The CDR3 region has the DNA TGTGCCAGCAGCGCCGGGACAGCCAGCGAGCAGTACTTC. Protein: CASSAGTASEQYF.

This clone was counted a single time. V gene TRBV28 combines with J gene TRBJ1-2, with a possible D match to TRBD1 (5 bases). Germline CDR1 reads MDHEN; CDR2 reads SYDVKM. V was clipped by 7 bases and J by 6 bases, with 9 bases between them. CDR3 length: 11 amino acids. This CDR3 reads CASTGGDGYTF. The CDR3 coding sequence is TGTGCCAGCACGGGAGGGGATGGCTACACCTTC.

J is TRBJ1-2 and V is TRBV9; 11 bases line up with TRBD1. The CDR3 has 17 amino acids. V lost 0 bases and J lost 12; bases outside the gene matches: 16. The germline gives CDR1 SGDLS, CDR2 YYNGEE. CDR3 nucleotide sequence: TGTGCCAGCAGCGTAGGGGGTGGACAGGGGGCTCGTTTGGGCCACACCTTC. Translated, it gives CASSVGGGQGARLGHTF. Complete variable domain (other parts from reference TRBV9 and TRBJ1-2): DSGVTQTPKHLITATGQRVTLRCSPRSGDLSVYWYQQSLDQGLQFLIQYYNGEERAKGNILERFSAQQFPDLHSELNLSSLELGDSALYFCASSVGGGQGARLGHTFGSGTRLTVV.

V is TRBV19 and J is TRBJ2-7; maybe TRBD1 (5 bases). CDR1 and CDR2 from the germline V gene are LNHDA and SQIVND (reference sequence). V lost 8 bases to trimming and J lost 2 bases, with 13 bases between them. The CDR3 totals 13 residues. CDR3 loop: CASRSGQTYEQYF. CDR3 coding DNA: TGTGCCAGTCGCTCAGGGCAGACCTACGAGCAGTACTTC.

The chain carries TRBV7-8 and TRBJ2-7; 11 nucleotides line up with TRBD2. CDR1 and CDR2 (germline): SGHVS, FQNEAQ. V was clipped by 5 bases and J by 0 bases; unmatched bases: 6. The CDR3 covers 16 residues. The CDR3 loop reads CASSPLAGGSSYEQYF. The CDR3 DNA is TGTGCCAGCAGCCCCTTAGCGGGAGGGAGCTCCTACGAGCAGTACTTC.

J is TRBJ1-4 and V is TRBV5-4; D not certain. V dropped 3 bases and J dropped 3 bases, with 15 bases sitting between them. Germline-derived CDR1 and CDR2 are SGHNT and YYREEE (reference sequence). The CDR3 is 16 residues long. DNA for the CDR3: TGTGCCAGCAGCTCGGGAAAACAAAGGGCTAATGAAAAACTGTTTTTT. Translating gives CASSSGKQRANEKLFF.

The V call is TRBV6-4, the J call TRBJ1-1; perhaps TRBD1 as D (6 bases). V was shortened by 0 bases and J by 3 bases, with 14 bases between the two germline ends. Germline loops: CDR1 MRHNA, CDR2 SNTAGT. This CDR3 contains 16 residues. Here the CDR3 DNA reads TGTGCCAGCAGTGACTCGTTCTCAGGGGTCTACACTGAAGCTTTCTTT. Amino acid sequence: CASSDSFSGVYTEAFF.

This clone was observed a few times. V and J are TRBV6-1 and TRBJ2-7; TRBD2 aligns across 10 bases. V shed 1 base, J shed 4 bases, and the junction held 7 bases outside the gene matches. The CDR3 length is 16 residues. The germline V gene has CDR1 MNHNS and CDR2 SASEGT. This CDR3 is CASSEGGWTSGYEQYF. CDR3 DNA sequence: TGTGCCAGCAGTGAAGGTGGGTGGACTAGCGGATACGAGCAGTACTTC.

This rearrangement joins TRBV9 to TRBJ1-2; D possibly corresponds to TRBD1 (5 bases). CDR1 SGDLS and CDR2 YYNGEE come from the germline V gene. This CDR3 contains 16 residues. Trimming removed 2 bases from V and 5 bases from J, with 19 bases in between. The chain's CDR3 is CASSVERSGGFYGYTF. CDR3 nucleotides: TGTGCCAGCAGCGTGGAGAGATCGGGGGGATTTTATGGCTACACCTTC.

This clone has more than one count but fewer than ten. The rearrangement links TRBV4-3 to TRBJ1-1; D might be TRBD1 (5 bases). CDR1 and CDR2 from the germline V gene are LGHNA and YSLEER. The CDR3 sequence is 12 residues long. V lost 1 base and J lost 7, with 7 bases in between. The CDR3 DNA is TGCGCCAGCAGCCAAGGGGGCGGTGAAGCTTTCTTT. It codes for CASSQGGGEAFF.

CDR3 in DNA: TGTGCCAGTAGTCCTAGGGACAGGAGAGATTCTGGGGCCAACGTCCTGACTTTC. This sequence encodes CASSPRDRRDSGANVLTF. The J gene is TRBJ2-6, the V gene TRBV19; 8 bases are shared with TRBD1. Losses at the gene ends were 5 bases for V and 1 base for J; bases not matched to a gene: 10. The germline CDR1 and CDR2 sequences are LNHDA and SQIVND (reference sequence). This CDR3 has 18 residues.